What follows describes a single T cell receptor (beta chain). Sequencing used immunoSEQ multiplex PCR; TCRdb keeps in-frame clones, though not all of them. In the table there are approximately 740,000 clones, about 74% of which are singletons. This sample was included in a study of shared clonotypes between healthy human individuals. This CDR3 is built from 16 residues. Germline V gene data show CDR1 as MNHNY and CDR2 as SVGAGI (reference sequence). Trimming stripped 4 bases from V and 4 bases from J, with 19 bases between. Sequenced input: memory CD4+ T cells sorted from blood. Subset described: CD45RA-negative fraction. The chain uses TRBV6-6 and TRBJ1-1, with D unclear. The origin of this receptor is a woman aged 25-40 years in good health. CDR3 region: CASSSPSSEAVTEAFF. CDR3 sequence (DNA): TGTGCCAGCAGTTCCCCTTCATCCGAAGCGGTCACTGAAGCTTTCTTT.